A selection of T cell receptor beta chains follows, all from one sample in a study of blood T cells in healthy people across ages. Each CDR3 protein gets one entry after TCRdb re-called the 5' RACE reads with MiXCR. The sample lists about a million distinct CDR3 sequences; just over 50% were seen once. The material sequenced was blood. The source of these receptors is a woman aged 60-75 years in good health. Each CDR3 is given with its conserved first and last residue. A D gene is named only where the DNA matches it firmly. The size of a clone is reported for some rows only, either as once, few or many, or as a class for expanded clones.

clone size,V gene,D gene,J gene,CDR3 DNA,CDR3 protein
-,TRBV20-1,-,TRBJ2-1,TGCAGTGCTAGAGACAACAGACGTACAGCTGAGCAGTTCTTC,CSARDNRRTAEQFF
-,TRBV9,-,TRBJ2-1,TGTGCCAGCAATGAGGGTCTAGCGACTGGAGAGCAGTTCTTC,CASNEGLATGEQFF
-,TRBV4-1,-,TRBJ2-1,TGCGCCAGCAGACACCCGGGAAATGAGCAGTTCTTC,CASRHPGNEQFF
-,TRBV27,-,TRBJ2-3,TGTGCCAGCAGCCCTCCGAAGAGGGATTGGAAATCAGATACGCAGTATTTT,CASSPPKRDWKSDTQYF
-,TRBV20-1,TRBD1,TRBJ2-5,TGCAGTGCTCCTGGACAGGGGGAGAATGAGCAGTACTTC,CSAPGQGENEQYF
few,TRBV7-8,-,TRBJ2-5,TGTGCCAGCAGCTTTCCGCTTTACGATGAGACCCAGTACTTC,CASSFPLYDETQYF
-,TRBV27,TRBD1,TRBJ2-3,TGTGCCAGCAGTTCGGGACAGTATCTCACAGATACGCAGTATTTT,CASSSGQYLTDTQYF
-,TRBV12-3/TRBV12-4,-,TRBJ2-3,TGTGCCAGCAGTTTAGCAGATGCCTCAGATACGCAGTATTTT,CASSLADASDTQYF
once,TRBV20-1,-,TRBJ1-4,TGCAGTGCTAGAGGAGAGGTGCCTGAAAAACTGTTTTTT,CSARGEVPEKLFF
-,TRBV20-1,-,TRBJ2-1,TGCAGTGCTAGCCTTGGGGCTGGTGAGCAGTTCTTC,CSASLGAGEQFF
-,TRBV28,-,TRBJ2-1,TGTGCCAGCCGCCTCCGGTCAGCCTACAATGAGCAGTTCTTC,CASRLRSAYNEQFF
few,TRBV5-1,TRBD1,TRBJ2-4,TGCGCCAGCAGCTTGCCAGGGACAGGCGGATTAGCCAAAAACATTCAGTACTTC,CASSLPGTGGLAKNIQYF
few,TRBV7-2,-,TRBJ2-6,TGTGCCAGCCGATGGGACTCTGGGGCCAACGTCCTGACTTTC,CASRWDSGANVLTF
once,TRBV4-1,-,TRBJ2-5,TGCGCCAGCAGCCTACAGGGAAGTGGTAAAGAGACCCAGTACTTC,CASSLQGSGKETQYF
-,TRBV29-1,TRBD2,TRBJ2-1,TGCAGCGTTGATGTTCTAGCGGGAAGTGAGCAGTTCTTC,CSVDVLAGSEQFF
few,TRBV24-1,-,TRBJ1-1,TGTGCCACCAGTGATAGGGACCTGACAGAGAACACTGAAGCTTTCTTT,CATSDRDLTENTEAFF
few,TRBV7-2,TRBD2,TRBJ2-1,TGTGCCAGCAGCTTAACTAGCGGGAGGCATGAGCAGTTCTTC,CASSLTSGRHEQFF
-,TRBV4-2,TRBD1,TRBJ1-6,TGTGCCAGCAGCCGAGGGACCAGGAGACAGGGGGGTTTTAATTCACCCCTCCACTTT,CASSRGTRRQGGFNSPLHF
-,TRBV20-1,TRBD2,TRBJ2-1,TGCAGTGCTAGTTTGCCTAGCGGGACTGGTGAGCAGTTCTTC,CSASLPSGTGEQFF
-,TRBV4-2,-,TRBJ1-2,TGTGCCAGCAGCCAAAACTCGCCCGGGGCCAACTATGGCTACACCTTC,CASSQNSPGANYGYTF
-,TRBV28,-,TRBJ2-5,TGTGCCGCGGGACCTCCGGATCAAGAGACCCAGTACTTC,CAAGPPDQETQYF
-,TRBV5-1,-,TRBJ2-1,TGCGCCAGCAGCTTGGGCCTTAGCTACACCAATGAGCAGTTCTTC,CASSLGLSYTNEQFF
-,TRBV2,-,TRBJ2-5,TGTGCCAGCAGTGAAGCCTGGGAGTGGGAGACCCAGTACTTC,CASSEAWEWETQYF
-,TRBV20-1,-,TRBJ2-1,TGCAGTGCGCCGGGGGAAAGGAATGAGCAGTTCTTC,CSAPGERNEQFF
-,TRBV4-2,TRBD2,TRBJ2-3,TGTGCCAGCAGCCGAGCTAGGGCGGCTAGCGGGAGCTCCGGCACAGATACGCAGTATTTT,CASSRARAASGSSGTDTQYF
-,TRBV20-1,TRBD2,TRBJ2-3,TGCAGTGCAGAGGGAGGGAGCGGGAATACGCAGTATTTT,CSAEGGSGNTQYF
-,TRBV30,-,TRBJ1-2,TGTGCCTCCCACGGGGAGCGGGGCTACACCTTC,CASHGERGYTF
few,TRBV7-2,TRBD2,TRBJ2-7,TGTGCCAGCAGGGCCGGGGGGGGCTTCTCCTACGAGCAGTACTTC,CASRAGGGFSYEQYF
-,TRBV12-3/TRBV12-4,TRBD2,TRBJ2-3,TGTGCCAGCAGGGCGGGACGGCTAGCGGGAGTAACCGATACGCAGTATTTT,CASRAGRLAGVTDTQYF
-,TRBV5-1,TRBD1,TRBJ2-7,TGCGCCAGCAGCTCGACAGGGGCTCGGACCTACGAGCAGTACTTC,CASSSTGARTYEQYF
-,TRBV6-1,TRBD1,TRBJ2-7,TGTGCCAGCAGTTTTGACCGGGACAGGTCCTACGAGCAGTACTTC,CASSFDRDRSYEQYF
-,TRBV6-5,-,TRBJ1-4,TGTGCCAGCAGCCCCGGTGGGGAGGAGGAAAAACTGTTTTTT,CASSPGGEEEKLFF
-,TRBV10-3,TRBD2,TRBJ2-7,TGTGCCATCAGTGAGTCCGCACGCGGGGGCTACGAGCAGTACTTC,CAISESARGGYEQYF
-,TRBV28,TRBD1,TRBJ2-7,TGTGCCACCTCAGGGGACAGGGGGTACTACGAGCAGTACTTC,CATSGDRGYYEQYF
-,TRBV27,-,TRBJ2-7,TGTGCCAGCAGTTCCTCCAACGGGCCAATACTCTACGAGCAGTACTTC,CASSSSNGPILYEQYF
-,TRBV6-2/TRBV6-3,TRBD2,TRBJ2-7,TGTGCCAGCATTAAAGCGGGGGCCCACGAGCAGTACTTC,CASIKAGAHEQYF
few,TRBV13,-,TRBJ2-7,TGTGCCAGCAGCTTAATTGGGGGCCGACCCTACGAGCAGTACTTC,CASSLIGGRPYEQYF
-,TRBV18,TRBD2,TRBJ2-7,TGTGCCAGCTCACCGCCTAGCGGCACCTACGAGCAGTACTTC,CASSPPSGTYEQYF
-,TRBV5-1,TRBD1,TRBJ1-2,TGCGCCAGCAGCTCGGGACAGGGGCTAGGCTATGGCTACACCTTC,CASSSGQGLGYGYTF
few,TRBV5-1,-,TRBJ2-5,TGCGCCAGCAGCTTGGCCTTGGGGGGCACAGAGACCCAGTACTTC,CASSLALGGTETQYF
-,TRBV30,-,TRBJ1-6,TGTGCCTGGAGCCTCAGCGCGGAGGCCCTCCACTTT,CAWSLSAEALHF
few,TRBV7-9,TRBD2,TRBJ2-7,TGTGCCAGCAGCCCATGGACTAGCGCCAACTGGGTACCCTACGAGCAGTACTTC,CASSPWTSANWVPYEQYF
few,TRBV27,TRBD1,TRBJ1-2,TGTGCCAGCAGCTTTGACAGGGCTGGTGGCTACACCTTC,CASSFDRAGGYTF
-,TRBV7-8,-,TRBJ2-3,TGTGCCAGCAGCTTAGCTCCCGGGGCCACAGATACGCAGTATTTT,CASSLAPGATDTQYF
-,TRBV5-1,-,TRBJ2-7,TGCGCCAGCAGCTCTTCTATAAGTTCTAACGAGCAGTACTTC,CASSSSISSNEQYF
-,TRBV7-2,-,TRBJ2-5,TGTGCCAGCAGCCCGGACTATTCCGGAGAGACCCAGTACTTC,CASSPDYSGETQYF
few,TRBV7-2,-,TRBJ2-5,TGTGCCAGCAGCTTGCTCTTAGGCAGGCAAGAGACCCAGTACTTC,CASSLLLGRQETQYF
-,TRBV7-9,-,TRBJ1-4,TGTGCCAGCAGCCTTGAGGGTGCAGGAAAACTGTTTTTT,CASSLEGAGKLFF
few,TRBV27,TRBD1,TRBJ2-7,TGTGCCAGCAGTCCCGGACAGGGAGGTGAGCAGTACTTC,CASSPGQGGEQYF